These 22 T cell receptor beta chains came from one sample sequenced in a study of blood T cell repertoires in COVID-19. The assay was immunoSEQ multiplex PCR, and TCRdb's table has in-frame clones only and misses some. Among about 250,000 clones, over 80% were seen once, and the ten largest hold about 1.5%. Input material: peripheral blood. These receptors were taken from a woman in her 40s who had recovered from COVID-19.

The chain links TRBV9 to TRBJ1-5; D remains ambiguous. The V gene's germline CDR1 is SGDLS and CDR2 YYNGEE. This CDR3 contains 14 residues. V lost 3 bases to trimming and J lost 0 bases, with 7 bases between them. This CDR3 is CASSDGYSNQPQHF. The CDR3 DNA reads TGTGCCAGCAGCGACGGTTATAGCAATCAGCCCCAGCATTTT.

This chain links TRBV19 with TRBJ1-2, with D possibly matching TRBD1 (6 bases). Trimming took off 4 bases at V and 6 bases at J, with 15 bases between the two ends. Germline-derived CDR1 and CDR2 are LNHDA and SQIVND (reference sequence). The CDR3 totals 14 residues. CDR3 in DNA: TGTGCCAGTAGTACCCGACGGGAGGGGGATGGCTACACCTTC. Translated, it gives CASSTRREGDGYTF. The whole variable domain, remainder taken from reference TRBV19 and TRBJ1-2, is DGGITQSPKYLFRKEGQNVTLSCEQNLNHDAMYWYRQDPGQGLRLIYYSQIVNDFQKGDIAEGYSVSREKKESFPLTVTSAQKNPTAFYLCASSTRREGDGYTFGSGTRLTVV.

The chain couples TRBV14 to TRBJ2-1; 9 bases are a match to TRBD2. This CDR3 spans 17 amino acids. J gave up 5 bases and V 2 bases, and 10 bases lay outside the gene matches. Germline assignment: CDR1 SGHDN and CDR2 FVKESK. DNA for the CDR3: TGTGCCAGCAGCCAATGGCGGGGGGGCCTGACCGACAATGAGCAGTTCTTC. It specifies CASSQWRGGLTDNEQFF.

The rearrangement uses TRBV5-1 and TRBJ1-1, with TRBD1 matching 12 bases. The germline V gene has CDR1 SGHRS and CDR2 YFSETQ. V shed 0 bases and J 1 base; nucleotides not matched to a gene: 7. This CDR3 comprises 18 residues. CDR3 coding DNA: TGCGCCAGCAGCTTGGGGGCCGGGACAGGGGGCCCGAACACTGAAGCTTTCTTT. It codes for CASSLGAGTGGPNTEAFF.

The CDR3 nucleotides read TGTGCCAGCAGCCAAGACGGGGTGACTGAAGCTTTCTTT. It specifies CASSQDGVTEAFF. V gene TRBV3-1 (or the pseudogene TRBV3-2) combines with J gene TRBJ1-1; D unclear. Germline values: CDR1 LGHDT, CDR2 YNNKEL (reference sequence). Trimming took 0 bases from V and 5 from J, leaving 7 bases between them. The CDR3 runs to 13 residues.

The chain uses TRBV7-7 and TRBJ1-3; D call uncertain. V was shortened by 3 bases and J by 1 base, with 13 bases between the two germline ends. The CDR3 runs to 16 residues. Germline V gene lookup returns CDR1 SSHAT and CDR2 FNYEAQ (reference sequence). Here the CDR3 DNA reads TGTGCCAGCAGCTTTGGGCAGGCTTTTTCTGGAAACACCATATATTTT. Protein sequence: CASSFGQAFSGNTIYF.

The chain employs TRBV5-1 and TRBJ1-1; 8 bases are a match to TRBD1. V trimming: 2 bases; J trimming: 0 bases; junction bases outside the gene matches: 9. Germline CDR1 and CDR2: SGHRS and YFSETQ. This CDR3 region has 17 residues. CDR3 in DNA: TGCGCCAGCAGCTTAGGGCAGGGGGCGATTATGAACACTGAAGCTTTCTTT. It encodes CASSLGQGAIMNTEAFF. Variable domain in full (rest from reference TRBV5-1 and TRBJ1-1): KAGVTQTPRYLIKTRGQQVTLSCSPISGHRSVSWYQQTPGQGLQFLFEYFSETQRNKGNFPGRFSGRQFSNSRSEMNVSTLELGDSALYLCASSLGQGAIMNTEAFFGQGTRLTVV.

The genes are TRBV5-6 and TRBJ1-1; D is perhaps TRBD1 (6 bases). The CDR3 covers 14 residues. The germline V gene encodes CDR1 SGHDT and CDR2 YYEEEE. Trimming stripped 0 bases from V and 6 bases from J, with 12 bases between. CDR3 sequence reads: CASSLEGGGAEAFF. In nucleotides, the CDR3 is TGTGCCAGCAGCTTGGAAGGAGGGGGGGCTGAAGCTTTCTTT.

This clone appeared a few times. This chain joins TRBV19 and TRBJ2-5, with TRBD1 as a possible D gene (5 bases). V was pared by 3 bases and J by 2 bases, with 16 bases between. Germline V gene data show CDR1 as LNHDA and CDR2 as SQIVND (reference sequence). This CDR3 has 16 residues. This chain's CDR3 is CASSMGLLKGQETQYF. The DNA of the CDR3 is TGTGCCAGTAGTATGGGCCTCCTTAAGGGGCAAGAGACCCAGTACTTC. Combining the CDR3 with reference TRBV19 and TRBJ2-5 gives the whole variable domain DGGITQSPKYLFRKEGQNVTLSCEQNLNHDAMYWYRQDPGQGLRLIYYSQIVNDFQKGDIAEGYSVSREKKESFPLTVTSAQKNPTAFYLCASSMGLLKGQETQYFGPGTRLLVL.

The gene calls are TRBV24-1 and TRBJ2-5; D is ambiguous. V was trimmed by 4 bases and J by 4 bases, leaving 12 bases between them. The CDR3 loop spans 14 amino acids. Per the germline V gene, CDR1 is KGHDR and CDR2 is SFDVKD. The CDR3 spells CATSDQTFGETQYF. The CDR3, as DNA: TGTGCCACCAGTGACCAGACTTTCGGAGAGACCCAGTACTTC.

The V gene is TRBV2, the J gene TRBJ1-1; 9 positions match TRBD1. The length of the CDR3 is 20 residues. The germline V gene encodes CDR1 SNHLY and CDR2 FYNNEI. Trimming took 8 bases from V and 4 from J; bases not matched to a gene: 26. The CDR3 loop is CASDDLWGGTGRINGTEAFF. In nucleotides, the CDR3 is TGTGCCAGCGATGACCTTTGGGGTGGGACAGGGCGAATTAACGGCACTGAAGCTTTCTTT.

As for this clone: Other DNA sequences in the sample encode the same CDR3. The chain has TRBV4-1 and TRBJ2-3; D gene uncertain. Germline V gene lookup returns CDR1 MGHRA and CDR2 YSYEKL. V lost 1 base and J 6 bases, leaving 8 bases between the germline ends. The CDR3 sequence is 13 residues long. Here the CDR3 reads CASSQVPADTQYF. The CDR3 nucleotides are TGCGCCAGCAGCCAAGTCCCTGCGGATACGCAGTATTTT.

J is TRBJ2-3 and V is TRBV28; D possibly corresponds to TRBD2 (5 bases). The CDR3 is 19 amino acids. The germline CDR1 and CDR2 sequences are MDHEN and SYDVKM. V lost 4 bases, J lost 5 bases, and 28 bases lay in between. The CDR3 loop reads CASSSFPLAGPGRGDTQYF. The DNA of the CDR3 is TGTGCCAGCAGTTCCTTCCCGCTGGCGGGTCCGGGCCGTGGAGATACGCAGTATTTT.

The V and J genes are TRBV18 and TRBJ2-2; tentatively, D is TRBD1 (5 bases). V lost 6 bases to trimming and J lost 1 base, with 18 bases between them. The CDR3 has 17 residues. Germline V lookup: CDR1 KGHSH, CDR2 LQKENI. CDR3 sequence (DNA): TGTGCCAGCTCCTTAAGACAGACGAGCAGGAACACCGGGGAGCTGTTTTTT. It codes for CASSLRQTSRNTGELFF.

CDR3: CASLGAGNTEAFF. The CDR3 nucleotides are TGTGCCAGCCTTGGGGCAGGGAACACTGAAGCTTTCTTT. The chain uses TRBV7-9 and TRBJ1-1; D possibly corresponds to TRBD1 (5 bases). The CDR3 covers 13 residues. The V end was cut by 8 bases, the J end by 1 base, with 11 bases between. Per germline, CDR1 SEHNR and CDR2 FQNEAQ (reference sequence).

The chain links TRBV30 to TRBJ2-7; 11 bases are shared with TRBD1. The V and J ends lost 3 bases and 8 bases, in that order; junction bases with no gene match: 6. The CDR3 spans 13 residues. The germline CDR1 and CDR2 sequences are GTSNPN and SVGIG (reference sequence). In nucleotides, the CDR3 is TGTGCCTGGAGGGCGGGACAGGGGGGGCAGCAGTACTTC. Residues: CAWRAGQGGQQYF. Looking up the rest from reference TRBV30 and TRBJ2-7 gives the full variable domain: SQTIHQWPATLVQPVGSPLSLECTVEGTSNPNLYWYRQAAGRGLQLLFYSVGIGQISSEVPQNLSASRPQDRQFILSSKKLLLSDSGFYLCAWRAGQGGQQYFGPGTRLTVT.

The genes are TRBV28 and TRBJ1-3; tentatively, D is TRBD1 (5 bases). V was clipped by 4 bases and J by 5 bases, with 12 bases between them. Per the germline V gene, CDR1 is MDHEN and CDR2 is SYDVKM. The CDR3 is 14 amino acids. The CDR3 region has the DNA TGTGCCAGCAGTTCGGCGGGGGGACGAAACACCATATATTTT. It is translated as CASSSAGGRNTIYF.

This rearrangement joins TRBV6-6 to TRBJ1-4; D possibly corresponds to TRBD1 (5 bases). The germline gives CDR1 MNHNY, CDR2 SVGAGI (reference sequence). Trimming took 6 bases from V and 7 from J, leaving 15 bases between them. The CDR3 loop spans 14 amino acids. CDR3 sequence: CASRYPGHGEKLFF. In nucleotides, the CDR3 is TGTGCCAGCAGGTACCCTGGACATGGTGAAAAACTGTTTTTT.

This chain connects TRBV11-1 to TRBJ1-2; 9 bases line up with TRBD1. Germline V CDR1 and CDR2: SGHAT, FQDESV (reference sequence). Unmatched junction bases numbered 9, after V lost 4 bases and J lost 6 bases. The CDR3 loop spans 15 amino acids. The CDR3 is CASSSAGTGYDGYTF. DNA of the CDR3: TGTGCCAGCAGCTCCGCAGGGACAGGGTACGATGGCTACACCTTC.

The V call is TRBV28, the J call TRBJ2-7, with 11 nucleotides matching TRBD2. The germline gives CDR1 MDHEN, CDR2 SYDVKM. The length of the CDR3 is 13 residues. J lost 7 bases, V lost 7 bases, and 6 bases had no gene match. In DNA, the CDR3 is TGTGCCAGCATATTAGCGGGGGGGCGGGAGCAGTACTTC. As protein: CASILAGGREQYF.

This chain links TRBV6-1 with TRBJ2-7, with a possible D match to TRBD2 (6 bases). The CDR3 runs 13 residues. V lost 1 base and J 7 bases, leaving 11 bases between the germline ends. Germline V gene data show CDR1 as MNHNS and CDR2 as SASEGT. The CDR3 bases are TGTGCCAGCAGTGAAGGGAGGGCGCGGGAGCAGTACTTC. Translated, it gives CASSEGRAREQYF.

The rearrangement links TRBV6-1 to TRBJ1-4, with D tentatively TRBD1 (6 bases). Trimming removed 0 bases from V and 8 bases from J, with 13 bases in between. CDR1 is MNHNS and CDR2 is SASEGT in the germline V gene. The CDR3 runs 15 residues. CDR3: CASSEARGIGEKLFF. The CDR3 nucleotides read TGTGCCAGCAGTGAAGCCAGGGGAATCGGGGAAAAACTGTTTTTT.